This T cell receptor beta chain is drawn from a study of cytomegalovirus exposure and HLA in healthy donors. Germline lookup yields CDR1 MGHDK and CDR2 SYGVNS. Between the trimmed V and J ends, which lost 8 bases and 7 bases, there was a span of 18 bases. This CDR3 is built from 14 residues. Note on this clone: Its cognate antigen is unknown.

Primers included in the PCR were 60 Vbeta and 13 Jbeta primers. The assay was immunoSEQ multiplex PCR, and TCRdb's table has in-frame clones only and misses some. Among approximately 150,000 clones, roughly 81% were seen once, and the ten largest hold about 1.7%. General study points: In a later analysis, TCR association rates varied by HLA locus: DRB1 most, HLA-C fewest.

The specimen was PBMCs. The rearrangement joins TRBV25-1 to TRBJ2-1, with D possibly being TRBD2 (6 bases). The TCR sequence derives from a female donor in good health and CMV-seronegative. The CDR3 DNA is TGTGCCAGCGGGTGGGCGGGGCCTCAGAATGAGCAGTTCTTC. This sequence encodes CASGWAGPQNEQFF.